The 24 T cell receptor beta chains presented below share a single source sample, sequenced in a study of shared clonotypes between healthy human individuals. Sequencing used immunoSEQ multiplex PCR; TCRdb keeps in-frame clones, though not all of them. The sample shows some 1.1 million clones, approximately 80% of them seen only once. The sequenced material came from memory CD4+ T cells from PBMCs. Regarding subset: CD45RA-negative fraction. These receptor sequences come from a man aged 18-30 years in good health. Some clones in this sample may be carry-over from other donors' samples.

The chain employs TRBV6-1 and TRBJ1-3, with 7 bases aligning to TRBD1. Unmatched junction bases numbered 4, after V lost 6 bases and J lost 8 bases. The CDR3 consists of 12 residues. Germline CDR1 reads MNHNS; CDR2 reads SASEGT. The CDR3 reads CASRETGHTIYF. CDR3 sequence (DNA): TGTGCCAGCAGGGAGACAGGGCACACCATATATTTT.

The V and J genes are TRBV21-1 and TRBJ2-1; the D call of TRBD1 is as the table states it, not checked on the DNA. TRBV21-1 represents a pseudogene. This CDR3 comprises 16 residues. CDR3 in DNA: TGTGCCAGCAGCACCTGGGACATCGTATCCTACAATGAGCAGTTCTTC. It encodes CASSTWDIVSYNEQFF.

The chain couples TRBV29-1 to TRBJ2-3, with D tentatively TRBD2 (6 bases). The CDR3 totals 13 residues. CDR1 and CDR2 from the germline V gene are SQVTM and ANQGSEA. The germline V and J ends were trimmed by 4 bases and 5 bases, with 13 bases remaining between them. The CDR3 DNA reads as TGCAGCGTTGCCCTAGTGCGGGGAGATACGCAGTATTTT. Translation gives CSVALVRGDTQYF.

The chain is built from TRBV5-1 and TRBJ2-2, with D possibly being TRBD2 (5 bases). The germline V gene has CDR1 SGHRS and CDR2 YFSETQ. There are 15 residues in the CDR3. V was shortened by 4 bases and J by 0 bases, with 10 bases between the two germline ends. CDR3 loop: CASSPGLTNTGELFF. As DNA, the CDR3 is TGCGCCAGCAGCCCCGGACTGACGAACACCGGGGAGCTGTTTTTT.

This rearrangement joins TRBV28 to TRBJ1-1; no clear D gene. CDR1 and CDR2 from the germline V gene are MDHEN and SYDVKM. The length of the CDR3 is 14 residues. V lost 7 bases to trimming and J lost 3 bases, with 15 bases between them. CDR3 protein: CASTLSGWDTEAFF. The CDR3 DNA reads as TGTGCCAGCACCCTTTCGGGGTGGGACACTGAAGCTTTCTTT.

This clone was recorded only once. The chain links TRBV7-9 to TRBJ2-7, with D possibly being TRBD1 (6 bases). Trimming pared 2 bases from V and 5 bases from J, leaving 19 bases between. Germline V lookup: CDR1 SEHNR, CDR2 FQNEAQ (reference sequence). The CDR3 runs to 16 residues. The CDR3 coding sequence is TGTGCCAGCAGCTTAAGATCTCAGGGGTACGGGAACGAGCAGTACTTC. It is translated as CASSLRSQGYGNEQYF.

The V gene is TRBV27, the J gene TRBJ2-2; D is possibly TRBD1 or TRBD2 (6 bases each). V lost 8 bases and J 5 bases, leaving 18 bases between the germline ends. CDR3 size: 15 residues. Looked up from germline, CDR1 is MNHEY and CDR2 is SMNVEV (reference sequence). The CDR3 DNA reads TGTGCCAGCGGTGCCCTGGGGGCGGGGACCGGGGAGCTGTTTTTT. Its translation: CASGALGAGTGELFF.

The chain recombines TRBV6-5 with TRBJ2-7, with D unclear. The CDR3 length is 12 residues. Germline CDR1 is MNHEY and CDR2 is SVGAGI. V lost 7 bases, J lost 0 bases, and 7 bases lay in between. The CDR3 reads CASTGNSYEQYF. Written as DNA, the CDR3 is TGTGCCAGCACTGGCAACTCCTACGAGCAGTACTTC.

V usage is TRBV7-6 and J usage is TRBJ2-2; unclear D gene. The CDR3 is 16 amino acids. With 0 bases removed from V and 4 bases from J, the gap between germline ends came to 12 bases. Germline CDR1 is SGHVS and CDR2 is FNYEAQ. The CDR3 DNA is TGTGCCAGCAGCTTAGCCATTGTCACCGGCACCGGGGAGCTGTTTTTT. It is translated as CASSLAIVTGTGELFF.

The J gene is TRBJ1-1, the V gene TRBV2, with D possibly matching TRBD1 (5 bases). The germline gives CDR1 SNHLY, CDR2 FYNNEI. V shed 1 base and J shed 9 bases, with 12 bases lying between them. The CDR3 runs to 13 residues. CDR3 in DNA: TGTGCCAGCAGTGAAGAGGGGACCCTACAAGCTTTCTTT. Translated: CASSEEGTLQAFF.

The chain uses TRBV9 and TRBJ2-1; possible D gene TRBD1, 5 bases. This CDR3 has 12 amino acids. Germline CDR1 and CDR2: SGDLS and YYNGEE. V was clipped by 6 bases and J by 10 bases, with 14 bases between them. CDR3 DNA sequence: TGTGCCAGCAACGACCTGTGGGGCGAGCAGTTCTTC. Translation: CASNDLWGEQFF.

This chain's CDR3 is CASSQQVRYEQYF. CDR3 sequence (DNA): TGTGCCAGCAGTCAACAGGTTCGCTACGAGCAGTACTTC. The chain carries TRBV6-6 and TRBJ2-7, with D perhaps TRBD1 (5 bases). V shed 5 bases and J shed 3 bases, with 11 bases lying between them. CDR1 MNHNY and CDR2 SVGAGI come from the germline V gene (reference sequence). The CDR3 runs to 13 residues.

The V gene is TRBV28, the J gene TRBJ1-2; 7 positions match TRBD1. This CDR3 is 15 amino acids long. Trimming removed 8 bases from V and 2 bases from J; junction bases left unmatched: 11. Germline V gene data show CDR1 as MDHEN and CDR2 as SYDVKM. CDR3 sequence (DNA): TGTGCCAGCCTAACCGGGACAGACACGAACTATGGCTACACCTTC. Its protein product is CASLTGTDTNYGYTF.

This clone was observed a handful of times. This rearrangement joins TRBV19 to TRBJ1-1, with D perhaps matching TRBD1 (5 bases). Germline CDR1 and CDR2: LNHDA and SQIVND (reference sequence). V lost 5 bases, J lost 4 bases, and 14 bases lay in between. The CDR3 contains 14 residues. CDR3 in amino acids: CASSFIGRGTEAFF. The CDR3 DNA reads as TGTGCCAGTAGTTTTATAGGGAGGGGCACTGAAGCTTTCTTT. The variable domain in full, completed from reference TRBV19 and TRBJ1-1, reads DGGITQSPKYLFRKEGQNVTLSCEQNLNHDAMYWYRQDPGQGLRLIYYSQIVNDFQKGDIAEGYSVSREKKESFPLTVTSAQKNPTAFYLCASSFIGRGTEAFFGQGTRLTVV.

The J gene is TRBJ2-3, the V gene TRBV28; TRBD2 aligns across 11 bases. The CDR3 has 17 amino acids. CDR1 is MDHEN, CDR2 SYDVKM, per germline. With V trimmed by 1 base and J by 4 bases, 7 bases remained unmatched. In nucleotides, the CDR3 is TGTGCCAGCAGTTTATCCTGGACTAGCGGGTATTCAGATACGCAGTATTTT. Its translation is CASSLSWTSGYSDTQYF. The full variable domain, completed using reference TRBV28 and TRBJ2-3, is DVKVTQSSRYLVKRTGEKVFLECVQDMDHENMFWYRQDPGLGLRLIYFSYDVKMKEKGDIPEGYSVSREKKERFSLILESASTNQTSMYLCASSLSWTSGYSDTQYFGPGTRLTVL.

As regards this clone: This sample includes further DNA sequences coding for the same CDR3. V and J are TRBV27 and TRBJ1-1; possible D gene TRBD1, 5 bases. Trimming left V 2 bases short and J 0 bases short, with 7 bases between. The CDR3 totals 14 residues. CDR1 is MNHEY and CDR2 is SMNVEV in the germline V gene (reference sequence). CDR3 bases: TGTGCCAGCAGTTTACAGGGACTGAACACTGAAGCTTTCTTT. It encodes CASSLQGLNTEAFF.

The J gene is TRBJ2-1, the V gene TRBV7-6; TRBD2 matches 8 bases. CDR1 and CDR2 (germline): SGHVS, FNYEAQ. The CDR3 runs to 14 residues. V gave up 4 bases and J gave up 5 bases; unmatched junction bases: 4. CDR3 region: CASSSPGGNNEQFF. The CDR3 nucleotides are TGTGCCAGCAGCTCCCCGGGAGGGAACAATGAGCAGTTCTTC.

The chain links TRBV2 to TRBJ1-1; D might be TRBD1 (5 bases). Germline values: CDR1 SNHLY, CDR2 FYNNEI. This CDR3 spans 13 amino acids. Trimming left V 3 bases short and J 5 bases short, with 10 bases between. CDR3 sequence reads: CASSDREETEAFF. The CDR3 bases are TGTGCCAGCAGTGACAGGGAGGAAACTGAAGCTTTCTTT.

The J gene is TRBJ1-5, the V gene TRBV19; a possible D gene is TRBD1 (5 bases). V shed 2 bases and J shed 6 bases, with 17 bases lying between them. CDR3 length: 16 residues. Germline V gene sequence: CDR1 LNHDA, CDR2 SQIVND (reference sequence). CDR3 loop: CASSILGRGHVQPQHF. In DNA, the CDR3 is TGTGCCAGTAGTATATTAGGGAGAGGACACGTTCAGCCCCAGCATTTT. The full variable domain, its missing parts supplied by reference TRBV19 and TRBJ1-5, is DGGITQSPKYLFRKEGQNVTLSCEQNLNHDAMYWYRQDPGQGLRLIYYSQIVNDFQKGDIAEGYSVSREKKESFPLTVTSAQKNPTAFYLCASSILGRGHVQPQHFGDGTRLSIL.

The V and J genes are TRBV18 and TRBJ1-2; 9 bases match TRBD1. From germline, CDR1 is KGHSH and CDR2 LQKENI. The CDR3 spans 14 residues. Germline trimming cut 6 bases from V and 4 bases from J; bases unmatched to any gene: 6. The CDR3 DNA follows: TGTGCCAGCTCGCTTGGGACAGGGCTCTATGGCTACACCTTC. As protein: CASSLGTGLYGYTF.

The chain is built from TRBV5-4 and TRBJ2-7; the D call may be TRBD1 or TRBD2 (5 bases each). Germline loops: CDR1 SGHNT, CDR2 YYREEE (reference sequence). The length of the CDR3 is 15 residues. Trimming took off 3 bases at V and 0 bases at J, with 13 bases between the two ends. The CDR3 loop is CASSSSGRSSYEQYF. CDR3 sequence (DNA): TGTGCCAGCAGCTCCTCGGGACGCAGCTCCTACGAGCAGTACTTC. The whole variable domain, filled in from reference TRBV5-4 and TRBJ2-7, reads ETGVTQSPTHLIKTRGQQVTLRCSSQSGHNTVSWYQQALGQGPQFIFQYYREEENGRGNFPPRFSGLQFPNYSSELNVNALELDDSALYLCASSSSGRSSYEQYFGPGTRLTVT.

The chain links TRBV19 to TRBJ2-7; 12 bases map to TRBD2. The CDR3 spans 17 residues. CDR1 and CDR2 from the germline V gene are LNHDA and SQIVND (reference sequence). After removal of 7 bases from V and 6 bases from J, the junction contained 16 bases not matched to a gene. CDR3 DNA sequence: TGTGCCAGTAAGATGAGTGGTAGTGCTAGCGGGAGGGGCGAGCAGTACTTC. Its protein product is CASKMSGSASGRGEQYF.

In DNA form, the CDR3 reads TGTGCCTCCGGTCGGGGCCAGGGGCCAGAGACCCAGTACTTC. The encoded protein is CASGRGQGPETQYF. The chain uses TRBV2 and TRBJ2-5; D possibly corresponds to TRBD1 (6 bases). Germline V gene data show CDR1 as SNHLY and CDR2 as FYNNEI. The CDR3 is made up of 14 amino acids. V lost 11 bases and J lost 4, with 20 bases in between.

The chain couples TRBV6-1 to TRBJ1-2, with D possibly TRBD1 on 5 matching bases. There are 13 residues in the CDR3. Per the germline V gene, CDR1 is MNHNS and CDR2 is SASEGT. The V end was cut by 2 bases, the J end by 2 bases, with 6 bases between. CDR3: CASSEWGNYGYTF. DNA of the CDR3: TGTGCCAGCAGTGAATGGGGGAACTATGGCTACACCTTC.